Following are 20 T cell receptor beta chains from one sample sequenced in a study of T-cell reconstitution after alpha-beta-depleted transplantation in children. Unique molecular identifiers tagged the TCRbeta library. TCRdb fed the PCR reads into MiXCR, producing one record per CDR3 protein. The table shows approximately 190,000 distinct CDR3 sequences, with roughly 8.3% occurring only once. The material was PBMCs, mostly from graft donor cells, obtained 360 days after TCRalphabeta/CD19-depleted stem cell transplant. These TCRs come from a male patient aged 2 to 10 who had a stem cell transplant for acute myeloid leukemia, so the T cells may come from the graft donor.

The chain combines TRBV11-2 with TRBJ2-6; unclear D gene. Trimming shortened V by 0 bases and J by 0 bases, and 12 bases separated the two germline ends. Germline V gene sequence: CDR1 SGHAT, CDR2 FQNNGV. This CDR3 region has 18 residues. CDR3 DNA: TGTGCCAGCAGCTTAGAAGGCGCAATTTTCTCTGGGGCCAACGTCCTGACTTTC. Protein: CASSLEGAIFSGANVLTF.

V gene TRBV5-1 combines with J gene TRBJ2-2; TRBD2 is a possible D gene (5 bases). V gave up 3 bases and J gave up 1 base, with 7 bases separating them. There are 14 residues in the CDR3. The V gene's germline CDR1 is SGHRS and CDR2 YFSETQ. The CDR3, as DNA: TGCGCCAGCAGCTCGGGGTGGAACACCGGGGAGCTGTTTTTT. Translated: CASSSGWNTGELFF.

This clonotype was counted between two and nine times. The CDR3: CATRTGAYNEQFF. The CDR3 region has the DNA TGTGCCACCCGTACCGGGGCATACAATGAGCAGTTCTTC. The chain couples TRBV15 to TRBJ2-1; D may correspond to TRBD1 or TRBD2 (5 bases each). The V gene lost 8 bases and the J gene lost 4 bases, with 12 bases spanning the gap. CDR3 size: 13 residues. CDR1 and CDR2 from the germline V gene are LNHNV and YYDKDF (reference sequence).

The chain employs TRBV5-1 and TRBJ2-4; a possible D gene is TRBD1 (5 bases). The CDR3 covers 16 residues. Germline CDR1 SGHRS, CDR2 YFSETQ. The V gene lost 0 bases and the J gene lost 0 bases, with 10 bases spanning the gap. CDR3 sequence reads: CASSLATGIAKNIQYF. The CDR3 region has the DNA TGCGCCAGCAGCTTGGCTACAGGCATAGCCAAAAACATTCAGTACTTC.

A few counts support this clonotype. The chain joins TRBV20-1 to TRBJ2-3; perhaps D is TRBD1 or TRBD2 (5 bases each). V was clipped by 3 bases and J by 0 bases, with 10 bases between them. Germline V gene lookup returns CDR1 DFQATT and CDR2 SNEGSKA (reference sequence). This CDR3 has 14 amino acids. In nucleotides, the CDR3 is TGCAGTGCTAGCTCCCGGGGCAGCACAGATACGCAGTATTTT. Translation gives CSASSRGSTDTQYF.

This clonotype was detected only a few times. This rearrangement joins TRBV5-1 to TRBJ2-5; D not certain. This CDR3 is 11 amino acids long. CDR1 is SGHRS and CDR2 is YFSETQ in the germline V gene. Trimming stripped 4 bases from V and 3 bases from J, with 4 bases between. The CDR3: CASSGEETQYF. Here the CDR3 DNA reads TGCGCCAGCAGCGGCGAAGAGACCCAGTACTTC.

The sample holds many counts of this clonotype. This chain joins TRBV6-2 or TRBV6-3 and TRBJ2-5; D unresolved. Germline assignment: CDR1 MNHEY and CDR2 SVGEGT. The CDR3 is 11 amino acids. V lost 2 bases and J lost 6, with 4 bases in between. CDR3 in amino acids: CASSYGKTQYF. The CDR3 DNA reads TGTGCCAGCAGTTACGGGAAGACCCAGTACTTC.

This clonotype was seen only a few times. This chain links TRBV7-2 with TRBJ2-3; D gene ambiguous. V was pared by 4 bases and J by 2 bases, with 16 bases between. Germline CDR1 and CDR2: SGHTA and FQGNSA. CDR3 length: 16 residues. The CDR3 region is CASSSPRSLSTDTQYF. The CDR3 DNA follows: TGTGCCAGCAGCTCCCCTCGGTCCCTTTCCACAGATACGCAGTATTTT.

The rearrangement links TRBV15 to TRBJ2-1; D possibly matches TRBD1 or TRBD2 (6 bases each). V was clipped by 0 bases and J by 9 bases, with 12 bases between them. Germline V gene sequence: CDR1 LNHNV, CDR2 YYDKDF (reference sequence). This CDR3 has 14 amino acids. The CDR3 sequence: CATSRDPQGGEQFF. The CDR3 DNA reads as TGTGCCACCAGCAGAGATCCACAGGGAGGTGAGCAGTTCTTC.

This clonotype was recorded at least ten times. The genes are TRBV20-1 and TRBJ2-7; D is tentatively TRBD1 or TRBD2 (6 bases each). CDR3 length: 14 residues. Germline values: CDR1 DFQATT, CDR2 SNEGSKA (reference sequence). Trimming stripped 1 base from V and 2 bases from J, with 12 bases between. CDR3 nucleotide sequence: TGCAGTGCTAGAGGGATGGAGGGGGCCTACGAGCAGTACTTC. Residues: CSARGMEGAYEQYF.

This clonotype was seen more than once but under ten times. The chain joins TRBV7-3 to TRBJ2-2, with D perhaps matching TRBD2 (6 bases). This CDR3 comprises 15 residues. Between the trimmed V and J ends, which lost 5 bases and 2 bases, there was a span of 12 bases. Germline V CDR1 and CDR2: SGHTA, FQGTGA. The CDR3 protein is CASSPLAVNTGELFF. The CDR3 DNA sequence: TGTGCCAGCAGCCCCTTAGCGGTTAACACCGGGGAGCTGTTTTTT.

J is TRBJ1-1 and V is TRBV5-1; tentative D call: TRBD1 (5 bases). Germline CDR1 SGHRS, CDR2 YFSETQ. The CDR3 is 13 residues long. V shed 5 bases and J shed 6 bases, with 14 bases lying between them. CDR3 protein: CASSRIGAPEAFF. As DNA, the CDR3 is TGCGCCAGCAGTCGCATAGGGGCCCCTGAAGCTTTCTTT.

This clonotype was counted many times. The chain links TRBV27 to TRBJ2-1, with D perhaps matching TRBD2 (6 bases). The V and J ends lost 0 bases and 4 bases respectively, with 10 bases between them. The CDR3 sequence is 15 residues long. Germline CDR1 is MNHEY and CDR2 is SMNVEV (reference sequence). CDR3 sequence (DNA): TGTGCCAGCAGTTTATCGGGTAGCGGATACAATGAGCAGTTCTTC. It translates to CASSLSGSGYNEQFF.

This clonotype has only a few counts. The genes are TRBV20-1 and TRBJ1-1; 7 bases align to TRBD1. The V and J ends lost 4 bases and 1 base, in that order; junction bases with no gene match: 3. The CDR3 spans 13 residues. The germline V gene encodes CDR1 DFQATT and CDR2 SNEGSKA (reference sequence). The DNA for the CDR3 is TGCAGTGCTAAGCAGGGGGGGAACACTGAAGCTTTCTTT. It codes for CSAKQGGNTEAFF.

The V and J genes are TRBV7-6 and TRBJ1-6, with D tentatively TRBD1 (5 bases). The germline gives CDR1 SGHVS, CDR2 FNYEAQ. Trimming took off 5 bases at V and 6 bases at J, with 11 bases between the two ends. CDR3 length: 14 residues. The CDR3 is CASSPRDPNSPLHF. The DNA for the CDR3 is TGTGCCAGCAGCCCCCGGGACCCTAATTCACCCCTCCACTTT.

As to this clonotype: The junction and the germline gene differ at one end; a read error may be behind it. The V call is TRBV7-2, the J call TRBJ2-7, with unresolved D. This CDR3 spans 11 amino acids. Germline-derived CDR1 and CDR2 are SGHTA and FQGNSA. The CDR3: CASRLVYEQYF. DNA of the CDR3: TGTGCCAGCAGATTAGTCTACGAGCAGTACTTC.

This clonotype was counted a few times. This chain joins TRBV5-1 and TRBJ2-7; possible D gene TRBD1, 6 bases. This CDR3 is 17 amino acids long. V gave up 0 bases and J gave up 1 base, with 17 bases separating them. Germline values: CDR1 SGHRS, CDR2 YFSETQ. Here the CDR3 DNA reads TGCGCCAGCAGCTTGGCCCGGGGACACGCGGCTTCCTACGAGCAGTACTTC. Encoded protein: CASSLARGHAASYEQYF.

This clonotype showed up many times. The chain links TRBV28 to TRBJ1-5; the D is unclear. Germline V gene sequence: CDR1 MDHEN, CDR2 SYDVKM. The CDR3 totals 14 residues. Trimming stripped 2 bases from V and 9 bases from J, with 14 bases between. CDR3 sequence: CASSLSTHRGPQHF. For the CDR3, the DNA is TGTGCCAGCAGTTTAAGTACCCACCGGGGGCCCCAGCATTTT.

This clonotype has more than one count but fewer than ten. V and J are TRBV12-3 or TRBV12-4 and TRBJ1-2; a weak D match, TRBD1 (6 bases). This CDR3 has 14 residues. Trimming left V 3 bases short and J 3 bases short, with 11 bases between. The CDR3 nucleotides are TGTGCCAGCAGTTTGCCAGGGGCCGACTATGGCTACACCTTC. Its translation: CASSLPGADYGYTF.

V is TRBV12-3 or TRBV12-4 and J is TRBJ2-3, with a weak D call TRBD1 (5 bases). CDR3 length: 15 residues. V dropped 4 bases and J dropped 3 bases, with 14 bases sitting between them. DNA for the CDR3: TGTGCCAGCAGTTACAGGACGGGTGATACAGATACGCAGTATTTT. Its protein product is CASSYRTGDTDTQYF.